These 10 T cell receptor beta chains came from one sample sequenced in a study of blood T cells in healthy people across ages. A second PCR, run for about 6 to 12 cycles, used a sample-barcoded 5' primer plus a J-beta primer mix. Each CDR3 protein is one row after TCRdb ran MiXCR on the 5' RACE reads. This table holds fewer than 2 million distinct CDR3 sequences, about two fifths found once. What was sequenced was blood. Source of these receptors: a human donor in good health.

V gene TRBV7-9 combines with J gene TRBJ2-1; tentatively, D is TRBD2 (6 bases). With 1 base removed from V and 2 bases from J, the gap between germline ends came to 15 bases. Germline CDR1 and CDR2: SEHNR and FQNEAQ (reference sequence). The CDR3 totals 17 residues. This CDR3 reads CASSLVSGRGPYNEQFF. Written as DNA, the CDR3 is TGTGCCAGCAGCTTAGTTAGCGGAAGGGGCCCCTACAATGAGCAGTTCTTC.

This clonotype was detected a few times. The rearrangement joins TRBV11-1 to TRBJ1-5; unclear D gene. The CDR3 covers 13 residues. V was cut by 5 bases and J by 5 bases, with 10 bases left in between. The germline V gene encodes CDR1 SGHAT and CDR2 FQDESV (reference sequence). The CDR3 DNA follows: TGTGCCAGCAGCCTCTACCCAGATCAGCCCCAGCATTTT. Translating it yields CASSLYPDQPQHF.

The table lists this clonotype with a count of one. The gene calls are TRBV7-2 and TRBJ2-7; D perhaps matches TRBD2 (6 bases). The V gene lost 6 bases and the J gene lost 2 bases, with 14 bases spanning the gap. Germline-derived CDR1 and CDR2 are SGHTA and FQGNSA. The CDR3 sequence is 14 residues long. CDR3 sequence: CASRRLVGTYEQYF. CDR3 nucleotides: TGTGCCAGCAGGCGACTAGTGGGGACCTACGAGCAGTACTTC.

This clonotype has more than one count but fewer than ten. The CDR3 protein is CASSSDTGVYGYTF. The CDR3 DNA reads TGTGCCAGCAGCTCGGACACCGGGGTCTATGGCTACACCTTC. The rearrangement links TRBV11-3 to TRBJ1-2; tentatively, D is TRBD1 (5 bases). Per the germline V gene, CDR1 is SGHNT and CDR2 is YENEEA. V lost 4 bases and J 4 bases, leaving 13 bases between the germline ends. The CDR3 consists of 14 residues.

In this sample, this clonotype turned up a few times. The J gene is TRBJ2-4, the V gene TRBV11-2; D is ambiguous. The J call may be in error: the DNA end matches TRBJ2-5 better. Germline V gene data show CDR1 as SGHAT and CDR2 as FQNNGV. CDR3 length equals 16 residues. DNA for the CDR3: TGTGCCAGCACGAATGTTCCGAATTGGCCTCAAGAGACCCAGTACTTC. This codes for CASTNVPNWPQETQYF.

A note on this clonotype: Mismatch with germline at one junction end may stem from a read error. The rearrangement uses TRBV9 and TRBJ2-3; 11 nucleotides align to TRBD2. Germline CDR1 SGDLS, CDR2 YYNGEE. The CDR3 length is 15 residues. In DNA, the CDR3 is TGTGCCAGGAGCGTTACTAGCGGGGGAGCAGATACGCAGTATTTT. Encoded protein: CARSVTSGGADTQYF.

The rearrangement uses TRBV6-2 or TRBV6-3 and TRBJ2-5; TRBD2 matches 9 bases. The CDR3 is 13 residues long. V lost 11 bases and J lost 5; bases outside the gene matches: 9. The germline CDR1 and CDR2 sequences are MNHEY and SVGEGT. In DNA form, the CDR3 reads TGTGCCGGAGCGGGGGGCCTTGCGGAGACCCAGTACTTC. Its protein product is CAGAGGLAETQYF.

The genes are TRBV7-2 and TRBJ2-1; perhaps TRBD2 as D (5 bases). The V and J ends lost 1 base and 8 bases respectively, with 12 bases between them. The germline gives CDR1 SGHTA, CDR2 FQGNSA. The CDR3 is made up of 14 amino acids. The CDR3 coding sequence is TGTGCCAGCAGCTTAGATTCGGGGTTCTATGAGCAGTTCTTC. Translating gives CASSLDSGFYEQFF.

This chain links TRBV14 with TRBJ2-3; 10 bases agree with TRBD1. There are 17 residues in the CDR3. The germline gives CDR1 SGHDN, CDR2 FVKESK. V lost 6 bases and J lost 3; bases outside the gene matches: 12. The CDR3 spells CASSPRRTGGSTDTQYF. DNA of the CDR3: TGTGCCAGCAGTCCCCGGAGGACAGGGGGTTCAACAGATACGCAGTATTTT.

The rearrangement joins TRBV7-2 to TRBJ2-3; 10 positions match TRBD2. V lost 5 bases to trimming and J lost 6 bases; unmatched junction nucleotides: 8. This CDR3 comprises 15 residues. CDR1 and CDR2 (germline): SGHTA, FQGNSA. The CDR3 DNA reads TGTGCCAGCAGCCTCACTAGCGGGGTCGGGGATACGCAGTATTTT. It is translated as CASSLTSGVGDTQYF.